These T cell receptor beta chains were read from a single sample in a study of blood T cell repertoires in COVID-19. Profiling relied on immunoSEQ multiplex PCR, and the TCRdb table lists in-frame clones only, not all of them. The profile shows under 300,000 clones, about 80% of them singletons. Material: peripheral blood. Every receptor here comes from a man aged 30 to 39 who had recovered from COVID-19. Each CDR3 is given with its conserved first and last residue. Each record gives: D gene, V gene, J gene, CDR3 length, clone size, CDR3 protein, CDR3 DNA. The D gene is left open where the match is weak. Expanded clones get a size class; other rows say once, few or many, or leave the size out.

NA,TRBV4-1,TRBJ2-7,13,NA,CASSQAEAYEQYF,TGCGCCAGCAGCCAAGCAGAGGCCTACGAGCAGTACTTC
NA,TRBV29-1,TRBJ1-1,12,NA,CSVGPMNTEAFF,TGCAGCGTTGGGCCCATGAACACTGAAGCTTTCTTT
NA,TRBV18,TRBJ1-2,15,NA,CASSPPVSANYGYTF,TGTGCCAGCTCACCACCGGTGTCGGCTAACTATGGCTACACCTTC
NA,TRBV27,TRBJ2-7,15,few,CASSLSQGGIYEQYF,TGTGCCAGCAGTTTATCGCAGGGCGGGATCTACGAGCAGTACTTC
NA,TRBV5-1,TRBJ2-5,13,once,CASSSSGRETQYF,TGCGCCAGCAGCTCGTCAGGCCGGGAGACCCAGTACTTC
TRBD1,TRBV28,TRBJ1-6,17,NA,CASSLREGQLYNSPLHF,TGTGCCAGCAGTTTAAGAGAGGGACAGCTCTATAATTCACCCCTCCACTTT
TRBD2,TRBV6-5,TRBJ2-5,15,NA,CASKRAGGQQETQYF,TGTGCCAGCAAGCGAGCGGGGGGCCAACAAGAGACCCAGTACTTC
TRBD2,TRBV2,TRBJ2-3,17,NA,CASSEPRGLAGADTQYF,TGTGCCAGCAGTGAACCTCGAGGACTAGCGGGGGCAGATACGCAGTATTTT
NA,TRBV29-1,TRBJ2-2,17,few,CSVENRDTLRGTGELFF,TGCAGCGTTGAAAATCGAGACACCCTACGGGGCACCGGGGAGCTGTTTTTT
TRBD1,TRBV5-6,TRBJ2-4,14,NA,CASSSLTRQGVKYF,TGTGCCAGCAGCTCCTTAACCAGACAGGGGGTAAAGTACTTC
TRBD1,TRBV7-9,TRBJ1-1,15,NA,CASSPGTGVNTEAFF,TGTGCCAGCAGCCCTGGGACAGGGGTAAACACTGAAGCTTTCTTT
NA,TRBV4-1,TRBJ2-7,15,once,CASSQLDTATYEQYF,TGCGCCAGCAGCCAACTGGACACGGCCACCTACGAGCAGTACTTC